Here is one T cell receptor (beta chain) with its context. Sequencing depth was up to 500,000 reads per sample. Produced via immunoSEQ multiplex PCR; TCRdb's table is partial and in-frame only. Of tens of thousands of clones in the sample, 75% to 90% were seen once. Germline CDR1 LNHDA, CDR2 SQIVND (reference sequence). The germline V and J ends were trimmed by 4 bases and 8 bases, with 18 bases remaining between them. CDR3 length: 16 amino acids. The data stem from a study of pediatric ulcerative colitis. V usage is TRBV19 and J usage is TRBJ1-6; D perhaps matches TRBD1 (5 bases). What was sequenced was blood. The receptor was derived from a boy aged 5-17 years who was a control in a study of pediatric ulcerative colitis. CDR3 sequence (DNA): TGTGCCAGTAGTACCGGGACGAAAAGCATTTATTCACCCCTCCACTTT. Translating gives CASSTGTKSIYSPLHF.